The T cell receptor beta chain under discussion was sequenced for a study of T cell changes during pregnancy in multiple sclerosis. The CDR3 is made up of 16 amino acids. Germline CDR1 and CDR2: MNHEY and SVGAGI. J gave up 6 bases and V 4 bases, and 10 bases lay outside the gene matches. Clones were read by immunoSEQ multiplex PCR, and TCRdb kept only the in-frame ones, dropping some. The data contain about 60,000 clones, about 90% of them singletons. This chain joins TRBV6-5 and TRBJ1-2; 11 positions match TRBD1. The sequencing used peripheral blood, collected in the third trimester of pregnancy. The TCR sequence derives from a female donor in good health, enrolled as a control in a pregnancy study. The CDR3 DNA sequence: TGTGCCAGCAGTTTGGGACAGGGGGGGAATTTCGATGGCTACACCTTC. Protein: CASSLGQGGNFDGYTF.